Listed below are T cell receptor beta chains from one sample, sequenced in a study of blood T cell repertoires in COVID-19. Here immunoSEQ multiplex PCR was the method, and the copy in TCRdb shows in-frame clones only, minus some. This sample has 78,000 or so clones, with approximately 88% found just once. Material: peripheral blood. The receptors were sampled from a woman between 50 and 59 years old with acute or convalescent COVID-19. CDR3s leave out the opening cysteine and the closing phenylalanine or tryptophan. Clone size is shown for a subset of rows, as once, few, many or a class of expanded clone.

j_call clone_size v_call cdr3_aa
TRBJ1-3 - TRBV19 ASSPGTGFAIY
TRBJ2-3 once TRBV14 ASSQTGVGTDTQY
TRBJ2-5 - TRBV28 ASSLGGTGRKETQY
TRBJ2-5 few TRBV9 ASSPQGARSGETQY
TRBJ1-6 - TRBV27 ASSPRPIGTAENSPLH
TRBJ2-5 few TRBV5-1 ASTTSGSGAKETQY
TRBJ2-7 - TRBV29-1 SVEGGLAGTSSYEQY
TRBJ1-1 - TRBV7-2 ASLGQWNTEAF
TRBJ2-7 - TRBV19 ASSEGLAGVSYEQY
TRBJ2-3 - TRBV5-4 ASRGVGTDTQY
TRBJ2-3 - TRBV28 ASNYLGARTDTQY
TRBJ2-7 - TRBV6-1 ASREAGGLGYEQY
TRBJ1-4 - TRBV29-1 SASAGREKLF
TRBJ1-6 - TRBV4-1 ASSQRTGAGNSPLH
TRBJ2-1 - TRBV7-9 ASSGVYNEQF
TRBJ2-1 - TRBV19 ASSIQGRSDEQF
TRBJ2-5 - TRBV12-3/TRBV12-4 ASSLDRKETQY
TRBJ2-1 once TRBV11-2 ASSLHPSGAYNEQF
TRBJ2-3 - TRBV4-1 ASSQAPTGGHTDTQY
TRBJ2-2 - TRBV27 ASSGQGNTGELF
TRBJ2-1 - TRBV4-1 ASGGTSSYNEQF
TRBJ2-2 - TRBV28 ASSFFQGTNTGELF
TRBJ1-5 - TRBV7-2 ASSLGGLWQPQH
TRBJ2-7 - TRBV11-3 ASSLSSGSFEQY
TRBJ1-6 - TRBV10-2 ASSPRFGGRQNSPLH
TRBJ1-5 - TRBV21-1 ASSKTGVRGNQPQH
TRBJ1-2 - TRBV4-2 ASSQDRQGGGYT
TRBJ2-1 - TRBV2 ASSELTSGGEQF
TRBJ1-2 - TRBV2 ASTRGGAANYGYT
TRBJ1-2 - TRBV5-3 ARRKSRLNYGYT
TRBJ1-2 - TRBV9 ASSDATANYGYT
TRBJ1-5 many TRBV30 AWSTGGYQPQH
TRBJ2-1 - TRBV7-9 ASSLRGRGGNEQF
TRBJ2-5 - TRBV2 ASSEAVGGSRETQY
TRBJ2-1 - TRBV7-3 ASSRNPGQGTEQF
TRBJ2-5 - TRBV7-9 ASSSNRFTAQETQY
TRBJ1-2 - TRBV28 ASSRIGTGGQYGYT
TRBJ1-2 - TRBV6-5 ASSPLPGGYGYT
TRBJ2-2 - TRBV5-4 ASSFDTGELF
TRBJ1-3 - TRBV5-1 ASSTDRGTGNTIY
TRBJ1-4 - TRBV9 ASSVSPTPEKLF
TRBJ2-1 once TRBV6-2/TRBV6-3 ASSYSQGSYNEQF
TRBJ2-7 - TRBV3-1/TRBV3-2 ASRRGSYEQY
TRBJ2-7 - TRBV27 ASSYRASYEQY
TRBJ2-7 - TRBV27 ASRAQGYRNSYEQY
TRBJ1-5 - TRBV18 ASSPRQGADQPQH
TRBJ1-2 - TRBV4-3 ASSQAHGGGYGYT
TRBJ2-5 - TRBV21-1 ASSTYDRSRNQETQY
TRBJ2-2 - TRBV19 ASSTGLATGELF
TRBJ2-7 - TRBV20-1 SARLGYEQY
TRBJ2-1 - TRBV5-1 ASSLLAEPYNEQF
TRBJ1-1 - TRBV18 ASSPMYGGGTEAF
TRBJ1-2 - TRBV5-6 ASSWDRANYGYT
TRBJ1-2 - TRBV5-1 ASSLEGQSYGYT